This T cell receptor beta chain appears in the sequencing data of a study of T cells in Graves' hyperthyroidism and ophthalmopathy. From RNA transcripts, TCR beta CDR3 regions were amplified. The TCR CDR3 first-round RT-PCR relied on the HTBI primer set. TCRdb re-called the multiplex PCR reads through MiXCR, storing one row per CDR3 protein. The sample has over 300,000 distinct CDR3 sequences, around 14% seen once; the top ten hold 11%. The clonotype comes from a woman between 55 and 75 years old with Graves' hyperthyroidism. The sequenced sample was blood.

CDR3 nucleotides: TGCGCCAGCAGCCCAAACAGGGGGCTCGGCACAGATACGCAGTATTTT. The encoded protein is CASSPNRGLGTDTQYF. The J gene is TRBJ2-3, the V gene TRBV5-1; 9 bases map to TRBD1. Germline trimming cut 4 bases from V and 1 base from J; bases unmatched to any gene: 7. From germline, CDR1 is SGHRS and CDR2 YFSETQ. The CDR3 is made up of 16 amino acids.